The 20 T cell receptor beta chains given below trace back to one sample, sequenced in a study of blood T cell repertoires in COVID-19. Repertoires were generated with immunoSEQ multiplex PCR, while TCRdb's copy carries only in-frame clones and drops some. This table has roughly 250,000 clones, roughly 83% appearing once. Source material: PBMCs or T cells enriched from blood (not recorded which). All receptors come from a woman aged 50 to 60 who had recovered from COVID-19.

The chain uses TRBV7-9 and TRBJ1-1; 9 bases agree with TRBD1. After removal of 2 bases from V and 8 bases from J, the junction contained 3 bases not matched to a gene. From germline, CDR1 is SEHNR and CDR2 FQNEAQ (reference sequence). The length of the CDR3 is 13 residues. The CDR3 coding sequence is TGTGCCAGCAGCTTACGGACAGGGGCCGAAGCTTTCTTT. Its translation: CASSLRTGAEAFF.

This chain connects TRBV6-5 to TRBJ1-4, with 8 bases identical to TRBD1. V was clipped by 6 bases and J by 8 bases; unmatched bases: 8. The CDR3 consists of 14 residues. The germline V gene encodes CDR1 MNHEY and CDR2 SVGAGI. The CDR3 region is CASRPTGGVEKLFF. CDR3 DNA sequence: TGTGCCAGCAGGCCCACAGGGGGAGTGGAAAAACTGTTTTTT.

The chain has TRBV28 and TRBJ1-5; 7 nucleotides align to TRBD1. The CDR3 runs to 15 residues. Germline V gene sequence: CDR1 MDHEN, CDR2 SYDVKM. V lost 5 bases, J lost 1 base, and 5 bases stayed unmatched. In DNA form, the CDR3 reads TGTGCCAGCAGTGAACAGGGGCCCAGCAATCAGCCCCAGCATTTT. It encodes CASSEQGPSNQPQHF.

The gene calls are TRBV29-1 and TRBJ2-2; 8 nucleotides align to TRBD1. Germline CDR1 is SQVTM and CDR2 is ANQGSEA. The CDR3 length is 16 residues. The V gene end was trimmed by 6 bases and the J gene end by 4 bases; junction bases not matched to a gene: 13. The CDR3 region has the DNA TGCAGCGTGGAGCCCTGGACAGGGCGCGGCACCGGGGAGCTGTTTTTT. It is translated as CSVEPWTGRGTGELFF.

This clone was recorded once. This chain links TRBV30 with TRBJ1-6; the match to TRBD1 covers 8 bases. Germline V lookup: CDR1 GTSNPN, CDR2 SVGIG (reference sequence). This CDR3 spans 17 amino acids. J lost 0 bases, V lost 3 bases, and 7 bases had no gene match. The CDR3 is CAWRRQGTSSYNSPLHF. The CDR3 region has the DNA TGTGCCTGGAGAAGACAGGGGACGAGCTCCTATAATTCACCCCTCCACTTT.

The rearrangement uses TRBV29-1 and TRBJ2-5; 9 nucleotides align to TRBD1. Germline CDR1 and CDR2: SQVTM and ANQGSEA. Trimming took 8 bases from V and 5 from J; bases not matched to a gene: 9. The CDR3 consists of 13 residues. In DNA, the CDR3 is TGCAGCACCCGACAGGGGGGCGGCGAGACCCAGTACTTC. Translation: CSTRQGGGETQYF. Based on the CDR3 plus reference TRBV29-1 and TRBJ2-5, the full variable domain is SAVISQKPSRDICQRGTSLTIQCQVDSQVTMMFWYRQQPGQSLTLIATANQGSEATYESGFVIDKFPISRPNLTFSTLTVSNMSPEDSSIYLCSTRQGGGETQYFGPGTRLLVL.

The V gene is TRBV7-2, the J gene TRBJ2-3; TRBD2 might be the D (6 bases). This CDR3 spans 16 amino acids. Trimming shortened V by 4 bases and J by 3 bases, and 17 bases separated the two germline ends. Germline assignment: CDR1 SGHTA and CDR2 FQGNSA. The DNA for the CDR3 is TGTGCCAGCAGCTCGAGAAAATCCGGGAGAACAGATACGCAGTATTTT. Its protein is CASSSRKSGRTDTQYF.

The chain carries TRBV7-3 and TRBJ1-1, with D unclear. From germline, CDR1 is SGHTA and CDR2 FQGTGA. This CDR3 is built from 13 residues. The ends were cut back, 4 bases at V and 1 base at J, with 7 bases in the middle. In nucleotides, the CDR3 is TGTGCCAGCAGCTCACAAAAGAACACTGAAGCTTTCTTT. Translation gives CASSSQKNTEAFF.

The gene calls are TRBV18 and TRBJ2-7, with D perhaps matching TRBD2 (5 bases). V was pared by 6 bases and J by 0 bases, with 15 bases between. CDR3 length: 15 amino acids. The germline CDR1 and CDR2 sequences are KGHSH and LQKENI. CDR3 coding DNA: TGTGCCAGCTCTCGGGGTGATAAGGGCTCCTACGAGCAGTACTTC. This encodes CASSRGDKGSYEQYF.

The chain combines TRBV4-3 with TRBJ2-7, with a possible D match to TRBD1 (5 bases). Germline V CDR1 and CDR2: LGHNA, YSLEER. CDR3 size: 13 residues. V was trimmed by 0 bases and J by 5 bases, leaving 8 bases between them. CDR3 in DNA: TGCGCCAGCAGCCAAGAATTAGGGGACGAGCAGTACTTC. Residues: CASSQELGDEQYF.

This chain links TRBV4-1 with TRBJ1-5; TRBD1 might be the D (6 bases). CDR3 length: 19 amino acids. Germline CDR1 reads MGHRA; CDR2 reads YSYEKL. V shed 2 bases and J shed 2 bases, with 22 bases lying between them. The CDR3 loop is CASSQRFQVRSGGNQPQHF. CDR3 sequence (DNA): TGCGCCAGCAGCCAACGTTTTCAAGTCCGATCAGGGGGCAATCAGCCCCAGCATTTT.

The count of this clone is one. The genes are TRBV9 and TRBJ2-1; TRBD2 matches 7 bases. With V trimmed by 1 base and J by 4 bases, 5 bases remained unmatched. CDR1 and CDR2 (germline): SGDLS, YYNGEE. The CDR3 runs 15 residues. CDR3 sequence: CASSVSPSGYNEQFF. CDR3 DNA sequence: TGTGCCAGCAGCGTATCTCCTAGCGGTTACAATGAGCAGTTCTTC.

The chain has TRBV4-2 and TRBJ2-7; TRBD1 matches at 10 bases. Germline lookup yields CDR1 LGHNA and CDR2 YNFKEQ. J lost 3 bases, V lost 4 bases, and 3 bases had no gene match. The CDR3 contains 14 residues. The CDR3 coding sequence is TGTGCCAGCAGCCCGGGACAGGGGCACTACGAGCAGTACTTC. Translation gives CASSPGQGHYEQYF.

The chain recombines TRBV18 with TRBJ1-5; 7 nucleotides line up with TRBD1. V gave up 5 bases and J gave up 4 bases; unmatched junction bases: 2. There are 13 residues in the CDR3. The germline CDR1 and CDR2 sequences are KGHSH and LQKENI. As DNA, the CDR3 is TGTGCCAGCTCAACGGACAGGAATCAGCCCCAGCATTTT. Protein: CASSTDRNQPQHF.

This clone was observed a single time. The chain employs TRBV18 and TRBJ2-1; tentatively, D is TRBD1 (6 bases). The V gene lost 4 bases and the J gene lost 4 bases, with 14 bases spanning the gap. Germline V gene lookup returns CDR1 KGHSH and CDR2 LQKENI. There are 15 residues in the CDR3. CDR3 protein: CASSLRTEKYNEQFF. DNA for the CDR3: TGTGCCAGCTCACTCCGGACAGAAAAATACAATGAGCAGTTCTTC.

In this sample, this clone turned up once. V usage is TRBV13 and J usage is TRBJ1-5, with D perhaps matching TRBD1 (6 bases). Germline CDR1 is PRHDT and CDR2 is FYEKMQ (reference sequence). Trimming shortened V by 3 bases and J by 3 bases, and 9 bases separated the two germline ends. The CDR3 runs 14 residues. In nucleotides, the CDR3 is TGTGCCAGCAGCTTTGGACAGCACAATCAGCCCCAGCATTTT. Protein sequence: CASSFGQHNQPQHF.

V gene TRBV7-3 combines with J gene TRBJ2-1; D perhaps matches TRBD2 (5 bases). The CDR3 totals 14 residues. CDR1 is SGHTA, CDR2 FQGTGA, per germline. V was pared by 2 bases and J by 5 bases, with 10 bases between. Here the CDR3 reads CASSLADYHNEQFF. The CDR3 DNA is TGTGCCAGCAGCTTAGCCGACTACCACAATGAGCAGTTCTTC. The full variable domain, completed using reference TRBV7-3 and TRBJ2-1, is GAGVSQTPSNKVTEKGKYVELRCDPISGHTALYWYRQSLGQGPEFLIYFQGTGAADDSGLPNDRFFAVRPEGSVSTLKIQRTERGDSAVYLCASSLADYHNEQFFGPGTRLTVL.

The V and J genes are TRBV4-1 and TRBJ2-4; perhaps TRBD2 as D (5 bases). Trimming left V 0 bases short and J 0 bases short, with 18 bases between. Germline V CDR1 and CDR2: MGHRA, YSYEKL. The CDR3 consists of 19 residues. The CDR3 DNA reads TGCGCCAGCAGCCAAGACAACCGACGGGGTACGCTAGCCAAAAACATTCAGTACTTC. This gives the protein CASSQDNRRGTLAKNIQYF.

This clone was observed once. CDR3 DNA: TGTGCCAGCAGCCCGGGGGGGCGACATGAGCAGTTCTTC. This encodes CASSPGGRHEQFF. This chain uses TRBV7-3 with TRBJ2-1; 8 bases are a match to TRBD2. V dropped 5 bases and J dropped 8; count of bases not matched to a gene: 5. Germline CDR1 and CDR2: SGHTA and FQGTGA. The CDR3 contains 13 residues.

The J gene is TRBJ1-2, the V gene TRBV6-2 or TRBV6-3, with TRBD1 matching over 7 bases. V trimming: 7 bases; J trimming: 8 bases; junction bases outside the gene matches: 13. The CDR3 is 14 residues long. Germline V CDR1 and CDR2: MNHEY, SVGEGT. As DNA, the CDR3 is TGTGCCAGCAACCCAAACTACAGGGGCGGAGGCTACACCTTC. This sequence encodes CASNPNYRGGGYTF.